Below, 20 T cell receptor beta chains from the same sample are listed, as sequenced in a study of blood T cell repertoires in COVID-19. Sequencing used immunoSEQ multiplex PCR; TCRdb keeps in-frame clones, though not all of them. The table lists about 200,000 clones, about 83% of them singletons. What was sequenced was PBMCs or T cells enriched from blood (not recorded which). The receptors originated from a woman in her forties or fifties who had been exposed to COVID-19.

This clone was observed a few times. CDR3 sequence reads: CSVTKGQGNAGTF. The CDR3 DNA sequence: TGCAGCGTGACCAAGGGACAGGGAAATGCGGGCACCTTC. The genes are TRBV29-1 and TRBJ1-2; 9 bases map to TRBD1. V gave up 6 bases and J gave up 13 bases; unmatched junction bases: 15. The V gene's germline CDR1 is SQVTM and CDR2 ANQGSEA. The CDR3 loop spans 13 amino acids.

The chain couples TRBV9 to TRBJ1-1; 8 bases map to TRBD1. V lost 7 bases to trimming and J lost 1 base; unmatched junction nucleotides: 6. The CDR3 is 14 residues long. Germline loops: CDR1 SGDLS, CDR2 YYNGEE. The CDR3 sequence: CASGQGVWNTEAFF. In DNA form, the CDR3 reads TGTGCCAGCGGACAGGGTGTCTGGAACACTGAAGCTTTCTTT.

CDR3 DNA: TGTGCCAGCAGCCTCTACGGGACTAGCGGGGGGCTGGGAGAGCAGTTCTTC. Translating it yields CASSLYGTSGGLGEQFF. The chain uses TRBV27 and TRBJ2-1, with 15 bases identical to TRBD2. The CDR3 contains 17 residues. The germline V gene encodes CDR1 MNHEY and CDR2 SMNVEV (reference sequence). Unmatched junction bases numbered 13, after V lost 6 bases and J lost 10 bases.

In its sample, this clone was seen a few times. CDR3 coding DNA: TGTGCCAGCTTTGCCGGGACTTCCCATTCACCCCTCCACTTT. The encoded protein is CASFAGTSHSPLHF. The chain uses TRBV18 and TRBJ1-6; the D gene is possibly TRBD1 (5 bases). The ends were cut back, 7 bases at V and 8 bases at J, with 15 bases in the middle. The CDR3 has 14 residues. Per germline, CDR1 KGHSH and CDR2 LQKENI.

V is TRBV7-2 and J is TRBJ1-5, with 10 positions matching TRBD1. With 5 bases clipped from V and 6 bases from J, the junction kept 13 bases outside the gene matches. CDR3 length equals 17 residues. CDR1 and CDR2 (germline): SGHTA, FQGNSA. The CDR3 coding sequence is TGTGCCAGCAGCGCAAGGACAGGGGGTGAAAAATTTCAGCCCCAGCATTTT. This sequence encodes CASSARTGGEKFQPQHF.

The V call is TRBV4-3, the J call TRBJ2-3; the match to TRBD2 covers 13 bases. Germline V gene lookup returns CDR1 LGHNA and CDR2 YSLEER. V was clipped by 5 bases and J by 4 bases; unmatched bases: 9. This CDR3 spans 17 amino acids. The CDR3 DNA is TGCGCCAGCAGCGCCCGACTAGCGGGGGGCTGGCCAGATACGCAGTATTTT. This sequence encodes CASSARLAGGWPDTQYF.

This clone was counted a single time. The chain employs TRBV7-8 and TRBJ2-5; perhaps TRBD1 as D (5 bases). This CDR3 contains 15 residues. Trimming pared 4 bases from V and 2 bases from J, leaving 14 bases between. The germline V gene has CDR1 SGHVS and CDR2 FQNEAQ. In nucleotides, the CDR3 is TGTGCCAGCAGCTCCCTAGGGGATTTACAAGAGACCCAGTACTTC. Residues: CASSSLGDLQETQYF.

The V gene is TRBV5-1, the J gene TRBJ1-1; D perhaps matches TRBD1 (6 bases). The CDR3 is 17 amino acids. Germline values: CDR1 SGHRS, CDR2 YFSETQ. The V end lost 0 bases, the J end lost 4 bases, and 19 bases lay between the germline ends. Here the CDR3 DNA reads TGCGCCAGCAGCTTGGAAGGACAGCTTTTTTGGGCCACTGAAGCTTTCTTT. Translating gives CASSLEGQLFWATEAFF.

J is TRBJ1-1 and V is TRBV7-9; D remains ambiguous. Per germline, CDR1 SEHNR and CDR2 FQNEAQ (reference sequence). The V gene lost 6 bases and the J gene lost 4 bases, with 9 bases spanning the gap. The CDR3 covers 12 residues. The CDR3 region is CASSEQFTEAFF. CDR3 nucleotides: TGTGCCAGCAGTGAACAGTTCACTGAAGCTTTCTTT.

The rearrangement uses TRBV6-5 and TRBJ2-7, with 12 positions matching TRBD2. In germline, CDR1 is MNHEY, CDR2 SVGAGI. This CDR3 has 15 amino acids. V lost 2 bases and J lost 2; bases outside the gene matches: 1. DNA for the CDR3: TGTGCCAGCAGTTACGCTAGCGGGGGGGCCTACGAGCAGTACTTC. Translated: CASSYASGGAYEQYF.

V gene TRBV28 combines with J gene TRBJ1-3; TRBD1 matches at 8 bases. With 7 bases clipped from V and 4 bases from J, the junction kept 15 bases outside the gene matches. There are 17 residues in the CDR3. Germline assignment: CDR1 MDHEN and CDR2 SYDVKM. CDR3 amino acids: CASTPPGQAISGNTIYF. The CDR3 DNA is TGTGCCAGCACCCCTCCGGGACAGGCGATATCGGGAAACACCATATATTTT.

The chain employs TRBV4-2 and TRBJ1-1; 9 bases fit TRBD1. The V and J ends lost 3 bases and 5 bases, in that order; junction bases with no gene match: 13. Germline values: CDR1 LGHNA, CDR2 YNFKEQ. The CDR3 has 17 amino acids. The CDR3 DNA sequence: TGTGCCAGCAGCCATAATTCACCGAACAGGGGGCAGACTGAAGCTTTCTTT. It encodes CASSHNSPNRGQTEAFF.

V gene TRBV6-5 combines with J gene TRBJ1-4; D gene uncertain. Trimming cost V 2 bases and J 5 bases, with 12 bases left between them. The CDR3 runs 15 residues. Looked up from germline, CDR1 is MNHEY and CDR2 is SVGAGI. The CDR3 loop reads CASSYGSARNEKLFF. The CDR3 coding sequence is TGTGCCAGCAGTTACGGTTCAGCGAGAAATGAAAAACTGTTTTTT.

This chain connects TRBV28 to TRBJ1-6; 11 nucleotides line up with TRBD1. Germline CDR1 reads MDHEN; CDR2 reads SYDVKM. This CDR3 region has 16 residues. V lost 4 bases, J lost 7 bases, and 6 bases stayed unmatched. CDR3 in amino acids: CASSWWTGGGNSPLHF. The CDR3 DNA follows: TGTGCCAGCAGTTGGTGGACAGGGGGCGGGAATTCACCCCTCCACTTT.

The rearrangement joins TRBV10-3 to TRBJ1-1; weak D call: TRBD1 (5 bases). The CDR3 runs to 16 residues. CDR1 and CDR2 from the germline V gene are ENHRY and SYGVKD. V was pared by 0 bases and J by 5 bases, with 16 bases between. CDR3 DNA sequence: TGTGCCATCAGTGAGTCTACGGGGGGAGGAGTGACTGAAGCTTTCTTT. This encodes CAISESTGGGVTEAFF.

J is TRBJ2-1 and V is TRBV10-2; 7 bases match TRBD1. The CDR3 consists of 11 residues. V dropped 8 bases and J dropped 7; count of bases not matched to a gene: 2. The germline V gene encodes CDR1 WSHSY and CDR2 SAAADI. In DNA form, the CDR3 reads TGCGCCAGCCGACAGGGTAATGAGCAGTTCTTC. Residues: CASRQGNEQFF.

V and J are TRBV9 and TRBJ2-4, with TRBD2 matching over 9 bases. V dropped 3 bases and J dropped 0; count of bases not matched to a gene: 13. This CDR3 contains 19 residues. Germline assignment: CDR1 SGDLS and CDR2 YYNGEE. As DNA, the CDR3 is TGTGCCAGCAGCGCTCGCGAGGTAGCGGGGGCTCAAGCCAAAAACATTCAGTACTTC. Translation: CASSAREVAGAQAKNIQYF.

A few counts support this clone. The rearrangement links TRBV5-6 to TRBJ1-3; 8 bases match TRBD1. Germline CDR1 SGHDT, CDR2 YYEEEE. J was trimmed by 4 bases and V by 4 bases; bases with no gene match: 4. This CDR3 spans 14 amino acids. The DNA of the CDR3 is TGTGCCAGCAGCCCGCGGACAGGGGGAAACACCATATATTTT. Amino acid sequence: CASSPRTGGNTIYF.

This chain links TRBV13 with TRBJ2-7; no firm D call. The CDR3 is 11 amino acids. Trimming took off 7 bases at V and 7 bases at J, with 11 bases between the two ends. Germline lookup yields CDR1 PRHDT and CDR2 FYEKMQ (reference sequence). The CDR3: CASKEMREQYF. The CDR3 region has the DNA TGTGCCAGCAAGGAGATGAGGGAGCAGTACTTC.

The chain carries TRBV30 and TRBJ1-2; TRBD1 matches 7 bases. J was trimmed by 6 bases and V by 4 bases; bases with no gene match: 5. This CDR3 spans 12 amino acids. Germline CDR1 reads GTSNPN; CDR2 reads SVGIG (reference sequence). In DNA, the CDR3 is TGTGCCTGGACGGGACAGCTTGATGGCTACACCTTC. It yields the protein CAWTGQLDGYTF. Supplemented by reference TRBV30 and TRBJ1-2, the full variable domain reads SQTIHQWPATLVQPVGSPLSLECTVEGTSNPNLYWYRQAAGRGLQLLFYSVGIGQISSEVPQNLSASRPQDRQFILSSKKLLLSDSGFYLCAWTGQLDGYTFGSGTRLTVV.